The rows below give T cell receptor beta chains drawn from one sample of a study of immune characterization of retroperitoneal liposarcoma. One entry per CDR3 protein results from TCRdb running MiXCR on the PCR reads. The data hold around 20,000 distinct CDR3 sequences, with 37% observed a single time. The sample consisted of blood. These receptors all stem from a male donor with retroperitoneal liposarcoma. Each CDR3 is given without its conserved first and last residue. Fields, in order: V gene, CDR3 protein.

>TRBV12-3/TRBV12-4
ASSLALRGARGYT
>TRBV7-2
ASSLNPPYEQY
>TRBV7-2
ASSSLVEAKNIQY
>TRBV2
ASTGQGARSGANVLT
>TRBV11-2
ASSQTGRSTDTQY
>TRBV6-1
ASDDRGSYNEQF
>TRBV7-8
ASSLTSTYEQY
>TRBV11-3
ASSLDLGQSYNEQY
>TRBV10-1
ASRGDRGDIQY
>TRBV12-3/TRBV12-4
ASSLGWNRETQF
>TRBV11-2
ASSPSGTGRGNEQF
>TRBV4-1
ASSPTSGSHTDTQY
>TRBV30
AWSVGGLSTDTQY
>TRBV7-6
ASSPDSLSYNEQF
>TRBV7-6
ASSSRLRGNEQY
>TRBV6-8
ASSYSTATNEKLF
>TRBV6-1
ASSEWAGGPYEQY
>TRBV6-1
AGAPGLAGDGTQY
>TRBV4-1
ASCLAGGNTGELF
>TRBV7-2
ASSLTPDEQY
>TRBV7-2
ASSLVWRGGTDTQY
>TRBV6-1
ASSKTLSTGRGDTQY
>TRBV12-3/TRBV12-4
ASSLAQNNEQF
>TRBV6-1
ASRSGEGGGGSYNEQF
>TRBV25-1
ASSGQTGSYGYT